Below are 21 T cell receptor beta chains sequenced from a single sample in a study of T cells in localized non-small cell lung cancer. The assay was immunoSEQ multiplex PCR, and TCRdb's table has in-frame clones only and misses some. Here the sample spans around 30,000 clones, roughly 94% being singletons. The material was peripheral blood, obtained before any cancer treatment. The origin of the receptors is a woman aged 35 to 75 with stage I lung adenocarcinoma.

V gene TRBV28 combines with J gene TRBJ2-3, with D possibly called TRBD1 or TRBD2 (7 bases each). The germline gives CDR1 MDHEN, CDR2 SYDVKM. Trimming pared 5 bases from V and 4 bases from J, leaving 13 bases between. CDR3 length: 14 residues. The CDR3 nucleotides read TGTGCCAGCAGTCCCGGGGGGACAGCAGATACGCAGTATTTT. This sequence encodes CASSPGGTADTQYF.

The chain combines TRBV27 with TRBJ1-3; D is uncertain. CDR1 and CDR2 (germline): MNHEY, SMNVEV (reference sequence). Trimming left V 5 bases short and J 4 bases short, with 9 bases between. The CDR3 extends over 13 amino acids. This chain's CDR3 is CASSLRSGNTIYF. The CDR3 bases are TGTGCCAGCAGTCTAAGGTCCGGAAACACCATATATTTT.

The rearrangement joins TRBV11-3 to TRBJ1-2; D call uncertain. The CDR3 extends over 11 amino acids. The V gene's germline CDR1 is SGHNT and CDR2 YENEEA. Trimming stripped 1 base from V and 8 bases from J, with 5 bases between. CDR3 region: CASSLGGGYTF. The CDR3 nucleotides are TGTGCCAGCAGCTTAGGTGGAGGCTACACCTTC.

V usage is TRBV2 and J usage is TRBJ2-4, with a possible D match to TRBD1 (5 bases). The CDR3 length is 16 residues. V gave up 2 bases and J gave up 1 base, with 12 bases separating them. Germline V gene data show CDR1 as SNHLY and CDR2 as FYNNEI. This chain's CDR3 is CASSEYRTTAKNIQYF. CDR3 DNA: TGTGCCAGCAGTGAATATCGGACAACGGCCAAAAACATTCAGTACTTC.

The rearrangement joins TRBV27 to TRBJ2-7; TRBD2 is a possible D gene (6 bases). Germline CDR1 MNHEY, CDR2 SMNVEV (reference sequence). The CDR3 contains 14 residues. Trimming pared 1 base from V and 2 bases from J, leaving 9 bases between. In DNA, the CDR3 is TGTGCCAGCAGTTTATTGGGGGGAACCTACGAGCAGTACTTC. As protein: CASSLLGGTYEQYF.

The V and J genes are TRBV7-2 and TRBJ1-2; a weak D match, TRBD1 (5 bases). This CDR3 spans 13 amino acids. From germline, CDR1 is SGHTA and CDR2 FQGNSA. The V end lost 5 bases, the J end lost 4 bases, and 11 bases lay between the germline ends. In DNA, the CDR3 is TGTGCCAGCAGCCACGGGACTTCCTATGGCTACACCTTC. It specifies CASSHGTSYGYTF. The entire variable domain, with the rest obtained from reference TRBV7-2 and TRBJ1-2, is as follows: GAGVSQSPSNKVTEKGKDVELRCDPISGHTALYWYRQSLGQGLEFLIYFQGNSAPDKSGLPSDRFSAERTGGSVSTLTIQRTQQEDSAVYLCASSHGTSYGYTFGSGTRLTVV.

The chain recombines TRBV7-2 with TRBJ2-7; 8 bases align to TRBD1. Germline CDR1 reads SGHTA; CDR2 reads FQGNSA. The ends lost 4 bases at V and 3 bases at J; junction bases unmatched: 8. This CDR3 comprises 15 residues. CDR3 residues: CASSSQGAEGYEQYF. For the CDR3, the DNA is TGTGCCAGCAGCTCCCAGGGGGCGGAAGGCTACGAGCAGTACTTC.

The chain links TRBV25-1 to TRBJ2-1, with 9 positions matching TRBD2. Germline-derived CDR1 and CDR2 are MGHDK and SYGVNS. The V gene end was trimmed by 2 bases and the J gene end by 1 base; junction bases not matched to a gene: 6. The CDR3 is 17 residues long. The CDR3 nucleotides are TGTGCCAGCAGTGAACTGAGCGGGGGGACATCCTACAATGAGCAGTTCTTC. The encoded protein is CASSELSGGTSYNEQFF.

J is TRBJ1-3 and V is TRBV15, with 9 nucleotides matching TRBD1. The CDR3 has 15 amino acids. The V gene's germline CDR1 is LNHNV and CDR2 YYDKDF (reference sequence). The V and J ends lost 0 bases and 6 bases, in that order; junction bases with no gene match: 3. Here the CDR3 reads CATSRDTGGINTIYF. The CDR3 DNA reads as TGTGCCACCAGCAGAGATACAGGGGGCATAAACACCATATATTTT.

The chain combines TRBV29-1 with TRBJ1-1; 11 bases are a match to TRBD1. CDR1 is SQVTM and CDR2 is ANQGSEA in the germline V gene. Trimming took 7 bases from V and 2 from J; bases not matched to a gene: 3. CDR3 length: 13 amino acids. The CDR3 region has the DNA TGCAGCGGGGACAGGGGGATAAACACTGAAGCTTTCTTT. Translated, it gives CSGDRGINTEAFF.

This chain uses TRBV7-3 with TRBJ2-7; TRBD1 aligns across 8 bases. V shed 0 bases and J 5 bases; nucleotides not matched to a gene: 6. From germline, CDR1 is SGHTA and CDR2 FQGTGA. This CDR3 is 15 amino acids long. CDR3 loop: CASSLTRTGLNEQYF. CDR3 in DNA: TGTGCCAGCAGCTTAACCCGGACAGGGCTGAACGAGCAGTACTTC. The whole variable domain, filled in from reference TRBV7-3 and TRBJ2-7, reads GAGVSQTPSNKVTEKGKYVELRCDPISGHTALYWYRQSLGQGPEFLIYFQGTGAADDSGLPNDRFFAVRPEGSVSTLKIQRTERGDSAVYLCASSLTRTGLNEQYFGPGTRLTVT.

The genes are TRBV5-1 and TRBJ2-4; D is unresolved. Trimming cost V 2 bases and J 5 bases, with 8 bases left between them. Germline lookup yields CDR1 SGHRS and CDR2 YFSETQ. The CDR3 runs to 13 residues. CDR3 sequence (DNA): TGCGCCAGCAGCTTCCTTACAGAAAACATTCAGTACTTC. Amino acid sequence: CASSFLTENIQYF. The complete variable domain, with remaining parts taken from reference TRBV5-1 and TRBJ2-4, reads KAGVTQTPRYLIKTRGQQVTLSCSPISGHRSVSWYQQTPGQGLQFLFEYFSETQRNKGNFPGRFSGRQFSNSRSEMNVSTLELGDSALYLCASSFLTENIQYFGAGTRLSVL.

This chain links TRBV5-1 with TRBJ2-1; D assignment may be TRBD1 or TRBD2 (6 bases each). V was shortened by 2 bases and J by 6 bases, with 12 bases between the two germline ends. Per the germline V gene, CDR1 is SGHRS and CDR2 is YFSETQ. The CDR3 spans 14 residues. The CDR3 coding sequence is TGCGCCAGCAGCTTTAGACAGGAGGGCAATGAGCAGTTCTTC. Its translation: CASSFRQEGNEQFF.

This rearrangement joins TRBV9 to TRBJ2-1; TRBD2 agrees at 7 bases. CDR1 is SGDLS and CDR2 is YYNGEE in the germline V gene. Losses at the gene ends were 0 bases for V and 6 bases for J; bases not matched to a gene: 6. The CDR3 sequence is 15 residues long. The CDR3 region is CASSVGETSINEQFF. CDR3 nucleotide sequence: TGTGCCAGCAGCGTAGGAGAGACTAGCATCAATGAGCAGTTCTTC.

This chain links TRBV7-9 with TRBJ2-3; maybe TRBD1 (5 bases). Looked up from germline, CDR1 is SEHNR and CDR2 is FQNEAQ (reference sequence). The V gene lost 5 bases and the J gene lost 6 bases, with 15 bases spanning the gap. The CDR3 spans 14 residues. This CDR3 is CASSEIWGRDTQYF. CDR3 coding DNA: TGTGCCAGCAGCGAAATTTGGGGCCGGGATACGCAGTATTTT.

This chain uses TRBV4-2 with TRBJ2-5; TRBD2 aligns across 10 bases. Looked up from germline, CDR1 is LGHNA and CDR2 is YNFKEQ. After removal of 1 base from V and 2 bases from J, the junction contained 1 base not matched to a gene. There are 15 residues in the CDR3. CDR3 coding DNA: TGTGCCAGCAGCCAAGGGACTAGCGGTCAAGAGACCCAGTACTTC. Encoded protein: CASSQGTSGQETQYF.

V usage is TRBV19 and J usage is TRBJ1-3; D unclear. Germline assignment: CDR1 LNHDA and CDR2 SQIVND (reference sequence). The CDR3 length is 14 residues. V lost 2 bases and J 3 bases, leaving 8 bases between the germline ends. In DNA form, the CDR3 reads TGTGCCAGTAGTATATCTCCAGTTGGAAACACCATATATTTT. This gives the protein CASSISPVGNTIYF.

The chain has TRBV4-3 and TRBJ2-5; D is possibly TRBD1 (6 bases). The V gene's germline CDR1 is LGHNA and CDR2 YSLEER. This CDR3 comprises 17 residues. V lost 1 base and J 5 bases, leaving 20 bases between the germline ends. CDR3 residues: CASSQGGGQGRFETQYF. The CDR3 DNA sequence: TGCGCCAGCAGCCAAGGAGGTGGGCAGGGGAGATTCGAGACCCAGTACTTC.

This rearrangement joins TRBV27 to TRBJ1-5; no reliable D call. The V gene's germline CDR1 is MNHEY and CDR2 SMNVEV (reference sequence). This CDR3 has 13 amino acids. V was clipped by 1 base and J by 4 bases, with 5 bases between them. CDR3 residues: CASSLFGNQPQHF. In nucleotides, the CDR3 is TGTGCCAGCAGTTTATTTGGAAATCAGCCCCAGCATTTT.

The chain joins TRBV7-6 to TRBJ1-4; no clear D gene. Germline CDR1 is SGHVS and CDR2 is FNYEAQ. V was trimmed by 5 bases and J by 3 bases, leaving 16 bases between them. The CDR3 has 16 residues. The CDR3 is CASSHPPGSPNEKLFF. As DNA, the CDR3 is TGTGCCAGCAGCCACCCTCCCGGCAGTCCTAATGAAAAACTGTTTTTT.

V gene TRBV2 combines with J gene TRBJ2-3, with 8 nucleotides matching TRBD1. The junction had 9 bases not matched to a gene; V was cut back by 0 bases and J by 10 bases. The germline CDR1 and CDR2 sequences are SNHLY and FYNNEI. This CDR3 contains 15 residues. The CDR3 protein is CASSEARQGLGSQYF. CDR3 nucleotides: TGTGCCAGCAGTGAAGCGCGACAGGGGTTGGGATCGCAGTATTTT.